This T cell receptor (beta chain) was documented in a study of cytomegalovirus exposure and HLA in healthy donors. Primers: 60 Vbeta forward and 13 Jbeta reverse. Authors' processing steps: Later, an analysis found approximately 80 million unique TCR beta chains, and around 12 million of these were shared. Sequenced by immunoSEQ multiplex PCR; TCRdb stores in-frame clones only, minus some. For V, J and clone size, that table is used; D and trimming come from the DNA. This sample contains approximately 140,000 clones. About this clone: What it binds is not known.

CDR3 length equals 18 residues. The germline V gene has CDR1 SGHNT and CDR2 YENEEA. Trimming pared 9 bases from V and 0 bases from J, leaving 24 bases between. Study results and limitations: Approximately 160 TCR beta chains were listed as cytomegalovirus-associated.

The sample was PBMCs. The TCR was taken from a woman under 30 in good health and CMV-seronegative. The chain couples TRBV11-3 to TRBJ1-3; TRBD1 might be the D (6 bases). CDR3 nucleotides: TGTGCCAGTAGCACAAAGGGTCCGGGACAAGCCTCTGGAAACACCATATATTTT. Translation gives CASSTKGPGQASGNTIYF.